This T cell receptor beta chain was sequenced for a study of T-cell reconstitution after alpha-beta-depleted transplantation in children. Notes on the study in general: About two months after transplant, alpha-beta T cells reportedly came from several hundred expanded graft clones. T-cell counts and diversity at one year post-transplant came mainly from newly produced T cells.

Trimming stripped 1 base from V and 3 bases from J, with 12 bases between. Germline V lookup: CDR1 DFQATT, CDR2 SNEGSKA (reference sequence). This CDR3 is 14 amino acids long. Preparation of the TCRbeta library was carried out with unique molecular identifiers. Using its own MiXCR run on the PCR reads, TCRdb lists one record per CDR3 protein. Here the sample spans about a million distinct CDR3 sequences, 25% to 35% being singletons. This clonotype has a handful of counts. Its matching antigen is unknown. The clonotype comes from a boy less than two years old who had a stem cell transplant for SCID, so the T cells may come from the graft donor. Sequencing was performed on PBMCs, mostly from graft donor cells, taken 360 days after TCRalphabeta/CD19-depleted stem cell transplant. The V and J genes are TRBV20-1 and TRBJ1-1; tentatively, D is TRBD1 (5 bases). The DNA of the CDR3 is TGCAGTGCTAGAGTAGGGGCCGGGGACACTGAAGCTTTCTTT. It yields the protein CSARVGAGDTEAFF.